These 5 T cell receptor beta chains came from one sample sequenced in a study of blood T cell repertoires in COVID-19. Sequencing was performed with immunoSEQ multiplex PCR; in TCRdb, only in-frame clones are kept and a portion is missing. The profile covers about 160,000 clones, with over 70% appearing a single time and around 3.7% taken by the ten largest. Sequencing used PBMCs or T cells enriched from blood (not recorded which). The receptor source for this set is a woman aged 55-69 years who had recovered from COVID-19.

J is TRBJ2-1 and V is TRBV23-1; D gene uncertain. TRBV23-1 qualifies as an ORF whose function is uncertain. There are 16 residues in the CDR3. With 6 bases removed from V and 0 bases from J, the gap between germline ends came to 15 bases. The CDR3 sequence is CASRMPGPSSYNEQFF. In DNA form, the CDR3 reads TGCGCCAGCAGGATGCCGGGTCCCAGCTCCTACAATGAGCAGTTCTTC.

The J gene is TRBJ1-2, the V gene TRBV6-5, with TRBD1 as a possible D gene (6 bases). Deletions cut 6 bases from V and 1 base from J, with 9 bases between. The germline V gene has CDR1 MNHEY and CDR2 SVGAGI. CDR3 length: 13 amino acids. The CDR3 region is CASRTDSNYGYTF. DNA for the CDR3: TGTGCCAGCAGGACGGACAGTAACTATGGCTACACCTTC.

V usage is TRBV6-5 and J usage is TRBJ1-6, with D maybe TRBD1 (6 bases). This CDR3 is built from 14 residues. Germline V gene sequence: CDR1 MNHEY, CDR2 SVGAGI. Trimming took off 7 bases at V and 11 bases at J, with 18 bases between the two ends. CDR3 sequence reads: CASKEPGHSTPLHF. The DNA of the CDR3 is TGTGCCAGCAAGGAACCGGGACACTCGACACCCCTCCACTTT.

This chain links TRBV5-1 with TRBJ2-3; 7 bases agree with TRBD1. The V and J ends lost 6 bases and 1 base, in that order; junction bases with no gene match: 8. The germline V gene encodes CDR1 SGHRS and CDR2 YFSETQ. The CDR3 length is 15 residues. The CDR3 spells CASKDRAGGTDTQYF. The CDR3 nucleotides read TGCGCCAGCAAAGACAGGGCAGGGGGCACAGATACGCAGTATTTT.

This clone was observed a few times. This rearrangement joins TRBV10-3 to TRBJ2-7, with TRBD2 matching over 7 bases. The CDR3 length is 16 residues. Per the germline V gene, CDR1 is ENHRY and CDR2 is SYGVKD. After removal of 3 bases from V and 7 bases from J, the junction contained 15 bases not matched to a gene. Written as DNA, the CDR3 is TGTGCCATCAGTGAATCGGGGGGTGGGGAGAAATGGGAGCAGTACTTC. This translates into CAISESGGGEKWEQYF.